This T cell receptor (beta chain) was captured in a study of blood T cell repertoires in COVID-19. For the study at large: T cells, B-cell-depleted T cells, or PBMCs provided the cDNA or gDNA that served as material.

As originally analysed: The assay estimated nucleated cells by amplifying reference gene primers. Profiled with immunoSEQ multiplex PCR; TCRdb holds only in-frame clones, not every one. D and trimming were read from the DNA, whereas the V and J calls and clone size are those reported in that table. The table shows 450,000 or so clones, with roughly 89% occurring only once. Patients of the Seattle cohort, enrolled during active infection, were followed longitudinally. The CDR3 contains 15 residues. V gave up 3 bases and J gave up 2 bases, with 11 bases separating them. Germline V gene data show CDR1 as MNHEY and CDR2 as SMNVEV (reference sequence).

Source material: peripheral blood. The clonotype comes from a man in his late teens or twenties with COVID-19, enrolled during active disease. The chain is built from TRBV27 and TRBJ2-1; D is unresolved. The CDR3 DNA reads TGTGCCAGCAGTTTTTCTACCCACCCCTACAATGAGCAGTTCTTC. It is translated as CASSFSTHPYNEQFF.